These 26 T cell receptor beta chains came from one sample sequenced in a study of cytomegalovirus exposure and HLA in healthy donors. The PCR used 60 Vbeta and 13 Jbeta primers. Method: immunoSEQ multiplex PCR; TCRdb's copy keeps in-frame clones and lacks some. Reported are more than 90,000 clones; the ten largest clones contain 5.5% to 8%. Sequenced material: PBMCs. These receptors all stem from a man aged 40-55 years in good health and CMV-seropositive.

This chain joins TRBV19 and TRBJ2-2, with D perhaps TRBD1 (5 bases). The CDR3 is 14 amino acids. Germline V gene sequence: CDR1 LNHDA, CDR2 SQIVND (reference sequence). V dropped 7 bases and J dropped 5 bases, with 14 bases sitting between them. The CDR3 here is CASTSGSGTGELFF. The CDR3 coding sequence is TGTGCCAGTACATCAGGATCAGGGACCGGGGAGCTGTTTTTT.

The chain uses TRBV7-6 and TRBJ1-4; 7 bases are shared with TRBD1. The CDR3 loop spans 15 amino acids. In germline, CDR1 is SGHVS, CDR2 FNYEAQ. V lost 5 bases and J lost 4; bases outside the gene matches: 7. The CDR3 coding sequence is TGTGCCAGCAGCCCCAACCGGGACAGTAATGAAAAACTGTTTTTT. Protein sequence: CASSPNRDSNEKLFF.

J is TRBJ1-2 and V is TRBV19; a weak D match, TRBD1 (5 bases). The germline V gene encodes CDR1 LNHDA and CDR2 SQIVND (reference sequence). This CDR3 contains 15 residues. The V end lost 3 bases, the J end lost 1 base, and 12 bases lay between the germline ends. CDR3 amino acids: CASSIKGASNYGYTF. As DNA, the CDR3 is TGTGCCAGTAGTATCAAAGGGGCCAGTAACTATGGCTACACCTTC. Complete variable domain (other parts from reference TRBV19 and TRBJ1-2): DGGITQSPKYLFRKEGQNVTLSCEQNLNHDAMYWYRQDPGQGLRLIYYSQIVNDFQKGDIAEGYSVSREKKESFPLTVTSAQKNPTAFYLCASSIKGASNYGYTFGSGTRLTVV.

This chain connects TRBV4-1 to TRBJ2-5; 7 bases match TRBD2. Losses at the gene ends were 3 bases for V and 1 base for J; bases not matched to a gene: 2. CDR1 and CDR2 (germline): MGHRA, YSYEKL. This CDR3 spans 14 amino acids. CDR3 region: CASSHTSAQETQYF. In nucleotides, the CDR3 is TGCGCCAGCAGCCACACTAGCGCCCAAGAGACCCAGTACTTC.

The V gene is TRBV19, the J gene TRBJ2-7; the match to TRBD1 covers 7 bases. CDR3 length: 14 amino acids. Germline trimming cut 6 bases from V and 3 bases from J; bases unmatched to any gene: 8. Germline values: CDR1 LNHDA, CDR2 SQIVND (reference sequence). CDR3 residues: CASSRGRDSYEQYF. DNA for the CDR3: TGTGCCAGTAGCCGGGGCCGGGACAGCTACGAGCAGTACTTC.

The chain is built from TRBV19 and TRBJ1-2, with 10 bases that match TRBD1. The germline V gene encodes CDR1 LNHDA and CDR2 SQIVND (reference sequence). J lost 5 bases, V lost 3 bases, and 6 bases had no gene match. The CDR3 has 15 amino acids. The CDR3, as DNA: TGTGCCAGTAGTATTTCGGGGACAGGGGAATATGGCTACACCTTC. Its translation is CASSISGTGEYGYTF.

The chain recombines TRBV10-1 with TRBJ2-3; maybe TRBD2 (5 bases). The CDR3 consists of 15 residues. CDR1 and CDR2 from the germline V gene are WNHNN and SYGVQD (reference sequence). Trimming removed 4 bases at V and 0 bases at J, with 11 bases between. CDR3 bases: TGCGCCAGCAGTGGCCGGAGGACTAGCACAGATACGCAGTATTTT. Its protein is CASSGRRTSTDTQYF.

A word on this clone: Germline and junction disagree at one end, which may indicate a read error. V is TRBV18 and J is TRBJ2-7; TRBD1 is a possible D gene (6 bases). This CDR3 has 13 residues. Germline V gene lookup returns CDR1 KGHSH and CDR2 LQKENI. The CDR3 sequence: CTSSSLDSNEQYF. The DNA for the CDR3 is TGTACCAGCTCATCACTGGACAGTAACGAGCAGTACTTC. Full variable domain (missing parts from reference TRBV18 and TRBJ2-7): NAGVMQNPRHLVRRRGQEARLRCSPMKGHSHVYWYRQLPEEGLKFMVYLQKENIIDESGMPKERFSAEFPKEGPSILRIQQVVRGDSAAYFCTSSSLDSNEQYFGPGTRLTVT.

The J gene is TRBJ1-1, the V gene TRBV23-1; TRBD1 agrees at 8 bases. TRBV23-1 is labeled an ORF, and its function is uncertain. The CDR3 covers 16 residues. The J segment lost 3 bases and the V segment lost 3 bases, leaving 9 bases of the junction unmatched. As DNA, the CDR3 is TGCGCCAGCAGTCAGGGCACAGGGGGATGGGACACTGAAGCTTTCTTT. It is translated as CASSQGTGGWDTEAFF.

V is TRBV5-4 and J is TRBJ1-2; D not resolved. Looked up from germline, CDR1 is SGHNT and CDR2 is YYREEE (reference sequence). The V and J ends lost 0 bases and 5 bases respectively, with 14 bases between them. The CDR3 consists of 15 residues. The CDR3 is CASSLEGRAAYGYTF. CDR3 bases: TGTGCCAGCAGCTTGGAAGGGAGGGCAGCTTATGGCTACACCTTC.

The V and J genes are TRBV27 and TRBJ2-2, with a weak D call TRBD1 (6 bases). The germline V gene has CDR1 MNHEY and CDR2 SMNVEV (reference sequence). CDR3 length equals 15 residues. V lost 1 base to trimming and J lost 5 bases, with 11 bases between them. The CDR3 spells CASSLLGARTGELFF. The DNA for the CDR3 is TGTGCCAGCAGTTTATTGGGGGCGCGGACCGGGGAGCTGTTTTTT.

As to this clone: Germline is not matched at one junction end, which may reflect a read error. The chain employs TRBV18 and TRBJ2-3; TRBD2 aligns across 13 bases. The germline CDR1 and CDR2 sequences are KGHSH and LQKENI. CDR3 length: 17 amino acids. The CDR3 DNA reads TGTGCCAGCTCATCACCTGGACTAGCGGGAGGCACAGATACGCAGTATTTT. This sequence encodes CASSSPGLAGGTDTQYF.

V is TRBV7-3 and J is TRBJ2-5; 13 nucleotides match TRBD2. Germline V gene data show CDR1 as SGHTA and CDR2 as FQGTGA. The CDR3 has 13 residues. V trimming: 10 bases; J trimming: 3 bases; junction bases outside the gene matches: 2. The CDR3 region has the DNA TGTGCCACCGGACTAGCGGGAGAAGAGACCCAGTACTTC. The encoded protein is CATGLAGEETQYF.

V usage is TRBV29-1 and J usage is TRBJ2-7; D is possibly TRBD2 (6 bases). The V gene's germline CDR1 is SQVTM and CDR2 ANQGSEA. The length of the CDR3 is 13 residues. The V end was cut by 3 bases, the J end by 0 bases, with 9 bases between. CDR3 sequence: CSVDSEGSYEQYF. The CDR3 bases are TGCAGCGTTGATTCGGAGGGCTCCTACGAGCAGTACTTC.

The chain links TRBV4-1 to TRBJ2-3; 16 bases fit TRBD2. The germline V gene has CDR1 MGHRA and CDR2 YSYEKL. J lost 3 bases, V lost 4 bases, and 10 bases had no gene match. This CDR3 has 19 residues. The DNA of the CDR3 is TGCGCCAGCAGCCGAAAGAGGGGACTAGCGGGAGGGGGGACAGATACGCAGTATTTT. Translation gives CASSRKRGLAGGGTDTQYF.

The CDR3 region is CASSESPTSGSPHYEQYF. CDR3 nucleotides: TGTGCCAGCAGTGAATCCCCGACTAGCGGGAGTCCGCACTACGAGCAGTACTTC. The chain joins TRBV25-1 to TRBJ2-7; 12 bases fit TRBD2. Trimming removed 1 base from V and 3 bases from J; junction bases left unmatched: 10. Germline-derived CDR1 and CDR2 are MGHDK and SYGVNS. This CDR3 is 18 amino acids long.

The rearrangement joins TRBV28 to TRBJ2-7; 8 bases line up with TRBD2. With V trimmed by 5 bases and J by 2 bases, 5 bases remained unmatched. The CDR3 has 14 amino acids. Per the germline V gene, CDR1 is MDHEN and CDR2 is SYDVKM. This chain's CDR3 is CASSLSGGTYEQYF. DNA of the CDR3: TGTGCCAGCAGTCTAAGCGGGGGAACCTACGAGCAGTACTTC.

The J gene is TRBJ2-7, the V gene TRBV5-6, with D perhaps TRBD2 (5 bases). From germline, CDR1 is SGHDT and CDR2 YYEEEE. The length of the CDR3 is 14 residues. V gave up 1 base and J gave up 6 bases, with 14 bases separating them. The DNA for the CDR3 is TGTGCCAGCAGCTTGCCCCCCGTCGGAGGCGAGCAGTACTTC. Protein product: CASSLPPVGGEQYF. The whole variable domain, remainder taken from reference TRBV5-6 and TRBJ2-7, is DAGVTQSPTHLIKTRGQQVTLRCSPKSGHDTVSWYQQALGQGPQFIFQYYEEEERQRGNFPDRFSGHQFPNYSSELNVNALLLGDSALYLCASSLPPVGGEQYFGPGTRLTVT.

J is TRBJ2-2 and V is TRBV29-1, with D perhaps matching TRBD2 (6 bases). Trimming pared 4 bases from V and 0 bases from J, leaving 12 bases between. This CDR3 comprises 15 residues. The germline V gene has CDR1 SQVTM and CDR2 ANQGSEA. The CDR3 sequence is CSVVKPGANTGELFF. CDR3 bases: TGCAGCGTTGTGAAACCGGGAGCGAACACCGGGGAGCTGTTTTTT.

J is TRBJ2-3 and V is TRBV27; D gene unclear. Trimming removed 0 bases from V and 3 bases from J, with 10 bases in between. Germline assignment: CDR1 MNHEY and CDR2 SMNVEV (reference sequence). The CDR3 is 15 residues long. The CDR3 is CASSLSSVRTDTQYF. In nucleotides, the CDR3 is TGTGCCAGCAGTTTATCGTCGGTCAGGACAGATACGCAGTATTTT.

The chain is built from TRBV10-2 and TRBJ2-5; 14 bases line up with TRBD2. Per the germline V gene, CDR1 is WSHSY and CDR2 is SAAADI. This CDR3 comprises 16 residues. V gave up 6 bases and J gave up 9 bases; unmatched junction bases: 12. CDR3 nucleotides: TGCGCCAGCAGCGCCGGGACTAGCGGGAGCCCAATGGCCCAGTACTTC. This codes for CASSAGTSGSPMAQYF.

The chain has TRBV19 and TRBJ1-1; TRBD1 agrees at 7 bases. This CDR3 has 14 amino acids. Germline V gene data show CDR1 as LNHDA and CDR2 as SQIVND (reference sequence). Losses at the gene ends were 6 bases for V and 4 bases for J; bases not matched to a gene: 8. The CDR3 nucleotides read TGTGCCAGTAGCTTAAGGGGGCTGGGCACTGAAGCTTTCTTT. Encoded protein: CASSLRGLGTEAFF.

The chain uses TRBV5-6 and TRBJ2-5, with a tentative D call TRBD1 (7 bases). The DNA end lines up better with TRBJ2-7; the J call may be wrong. Germline V lookup: CDR1 SGHDT, CDR2 YYEEEE. The CDR3 is made up of 15 amino acids. CDR3 region: CASSWGDSPRIEQYF. The CDR3 DNA is TGTGCCAGCAGCTGGGGGGACAGCCCGAGAATCGAGCAGTACTTC.

The DNA for the CDR3 is TGTGCCAGCAGCTTAAAAGGGGACTCTGGAAACACCATATATTTT. It codes for CASSLKGDSGNTIYF. The chain links TRBV7-6 to TRBJ1-3; TRBD1 might be the D (5 bases). The germline V and J ends were trimmed by 2 bases and 0 bases, with 8 bases remaining between them. Germline assignment: CDR1 SGHVS and CDR2 FNYEAQ. The CDR3 loop spans 15 amino acids.

The chain is built from TRBV5-5 and TRBJ1-5; the D gene is possibly TRBD1 (5 bases). Germline loops: CDR1 SGHKS, CDR2 YYEKEE (reference sequence). The CDR3 extends over 15 amino acids. V lost 0 bases and J lost 2, with 9 bases in between. DNA of the CDR3: TGTGCCAGCAGCTTGGGCTGGGGCGGCAATCAGCCCCAGCATTTT. Protein: CASSLGWGGNQPQHF.

The rearrangement joins TRBV7-9 to TRBJ2-7; TRBD2 agrees at 12 bases. V shed 5 bases, J shed 6 bases, and the junction held 11 bases outside the gene matches. The CDR3 has 16 residues. In germline, CDR1 is SEHNR, CDR2 FQNEAQ (reference sequence). CDR3 protein: CASSLSGTSGPIEQYF. The CDR3, as DNA: TGTGCCAGCAGCCTCTCCGGGACTAGCGGGCCAATCGAGCAGTACTTC.